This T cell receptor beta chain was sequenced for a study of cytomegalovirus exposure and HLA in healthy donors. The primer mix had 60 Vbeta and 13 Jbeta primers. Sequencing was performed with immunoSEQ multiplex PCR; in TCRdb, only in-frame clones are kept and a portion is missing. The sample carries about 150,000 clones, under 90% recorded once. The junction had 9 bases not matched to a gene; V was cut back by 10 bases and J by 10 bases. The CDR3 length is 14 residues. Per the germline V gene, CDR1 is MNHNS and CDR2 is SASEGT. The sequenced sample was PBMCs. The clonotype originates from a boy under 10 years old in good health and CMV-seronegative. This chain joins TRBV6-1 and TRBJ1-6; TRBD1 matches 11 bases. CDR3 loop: CATVRGQGESPLHF. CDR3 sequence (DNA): TGTGCCACCGTGAGGGGACAGGGGGAATCACCCCTCCACTTT.